This TCR beta chain was obtained from a study of T cell clones after liver transplantation. Whole-study context: Graft-donor-reactive sequences were compared with third-party-reactive TCRbeta sequences from pre-transplant mixed lymphocyte reactions.

Sorting of unstimulated PBMCs yielded separate CD3+CD4+ and CD3+CD8+ fractions. Clones were read by immunoSEQ multiplex PCR, and TCRdb kept only the in-frame ones, dropping some. The table includes approximately 55,000 clones, approximately 71% detected once. The V gene lost 1 base and the J gene lost 1 base, with 7 bases spanning the gap. Germline loops: CDR1 SGHVS, CDR2 FQNEAQ. The CDR3 is 14 amino acids. The receptor comes from a human patient who received a liver transplant. Some of these T cells may belong to the graft donor. The input for sequencing was CD4+ T cells from blood, taken approximately 54 months after liver transplant. The J gene is TRBJ1-1, the V gene TRBV7-8; D not certain. The CDR3 DNA reads TGTGCCAGCAGCTTAGGACGGGGGAACACTGAAGCTTTCTTT. Protein: CASSLGRGNTEAFF.